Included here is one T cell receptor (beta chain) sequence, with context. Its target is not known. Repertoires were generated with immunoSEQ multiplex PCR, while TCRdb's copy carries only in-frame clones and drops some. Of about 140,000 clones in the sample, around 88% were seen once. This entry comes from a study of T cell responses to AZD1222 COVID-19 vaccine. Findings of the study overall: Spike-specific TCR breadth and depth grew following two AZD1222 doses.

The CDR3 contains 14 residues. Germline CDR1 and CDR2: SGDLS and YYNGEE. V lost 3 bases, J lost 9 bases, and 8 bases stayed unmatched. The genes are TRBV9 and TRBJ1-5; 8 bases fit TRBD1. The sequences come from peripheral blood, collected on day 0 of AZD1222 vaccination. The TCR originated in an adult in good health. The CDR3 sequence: CASSAGTGPGPQHF. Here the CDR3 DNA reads TGTGCCAGCAGCGCCGGGACAGGCCCGGGGCCCCAGCATTTT.